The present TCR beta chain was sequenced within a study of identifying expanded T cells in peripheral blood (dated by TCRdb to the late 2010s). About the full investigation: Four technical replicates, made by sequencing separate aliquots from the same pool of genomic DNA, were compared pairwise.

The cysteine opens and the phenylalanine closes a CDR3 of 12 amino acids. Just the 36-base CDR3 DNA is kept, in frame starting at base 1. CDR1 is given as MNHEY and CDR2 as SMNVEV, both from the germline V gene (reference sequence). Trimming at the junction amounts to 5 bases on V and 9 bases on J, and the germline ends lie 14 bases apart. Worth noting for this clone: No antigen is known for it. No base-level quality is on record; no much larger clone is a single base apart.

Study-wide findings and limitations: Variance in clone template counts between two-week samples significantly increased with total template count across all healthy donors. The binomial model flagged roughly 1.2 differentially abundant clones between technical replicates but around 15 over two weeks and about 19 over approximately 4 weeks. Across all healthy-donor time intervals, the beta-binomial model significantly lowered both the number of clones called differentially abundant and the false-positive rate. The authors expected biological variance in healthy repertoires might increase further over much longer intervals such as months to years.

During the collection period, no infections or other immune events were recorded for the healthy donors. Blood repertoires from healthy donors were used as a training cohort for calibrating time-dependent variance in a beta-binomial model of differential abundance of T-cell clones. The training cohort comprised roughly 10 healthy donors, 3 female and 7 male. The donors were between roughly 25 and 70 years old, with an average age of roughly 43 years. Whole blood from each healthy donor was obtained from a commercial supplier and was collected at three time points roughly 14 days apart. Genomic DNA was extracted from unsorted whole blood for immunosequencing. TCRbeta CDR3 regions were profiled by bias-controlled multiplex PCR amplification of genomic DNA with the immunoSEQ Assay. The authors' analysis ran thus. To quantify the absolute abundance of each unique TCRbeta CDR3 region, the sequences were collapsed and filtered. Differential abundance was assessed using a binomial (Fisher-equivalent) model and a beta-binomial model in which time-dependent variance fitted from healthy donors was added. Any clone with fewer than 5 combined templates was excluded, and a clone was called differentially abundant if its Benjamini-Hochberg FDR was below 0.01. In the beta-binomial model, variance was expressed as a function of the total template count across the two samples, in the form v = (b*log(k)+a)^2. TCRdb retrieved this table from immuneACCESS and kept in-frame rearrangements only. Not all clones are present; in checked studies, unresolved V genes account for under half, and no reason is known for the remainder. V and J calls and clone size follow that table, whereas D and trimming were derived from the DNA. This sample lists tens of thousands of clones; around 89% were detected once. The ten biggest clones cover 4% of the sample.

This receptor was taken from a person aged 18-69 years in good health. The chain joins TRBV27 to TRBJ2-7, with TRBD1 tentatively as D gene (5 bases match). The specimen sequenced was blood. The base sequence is TGTGCCAGCAGTGTCCAGGGTCGCGTGCAGTACTTC. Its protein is CASSVQGRVQYF.